The TCR beta chain under discussion was sequenced for a study of Ad26.COV2.S vaccination and SARS-CoV-2 variants. Across the study: Trial arm assignment for the donor was COV1001 Ad26.COV2.S. Ad26.COV2.S, an intramuscular injection, was given once or twice 56 days apart.

Sequencing was performed with immunoSEQ multiplex PCR; in TCRdb, only in-frame clones are kept and a portion is missing. The table has hundreds of thousands of clones, roughly 91% seen once. This clone was observed once. Its matching antigen is unknown. Treatment defined: some 20 received Ad26.COV2.S at low or high dose, single or two shots; 5 received placebo; per-sample allocation not given. Specimens were obtained on day 63 following the first vaccine or placebo injection. V lost 4 bases, J lost 7 bases, and 19 bases lay in between. The germline V gene has CDR1 MNHEY and CDR2 SMNVEV (reference sequence). The CDR3 covers 15 residues. Study-level findings and limits: Vaccinees displayed broader spike-specific TCR repertoires than placebo recipients.

The sequencing used peripheral blood, collected in a trial of Ad26.COV2.S vaccine versus placebo. The receptor was derived from a person between 18 and 65 years old who received the Ad26.COV2.S COVID-19 vaccine or a placebo. The J gene is TRBJ1-2, the V gene TRBV27; D is unclear. CDR3 nucleotides: TGTGCCAGCAGTTCCACGGGCCCGGTGGGAGGTGGCTACACCTTC. This sequence encodes CASSSTGPVGGGYTF.